The clone carrying this T cell receptor beta chain was seen more than once but under ten times. Its antigen is still unknown. Nominally healthy donors were sampled, though unrecorded immune exposures were likely. This record comes from a study of cytomegalovirus exposure and HLA in healthy donors. The overall study: Of a few hundred genotyped donors, more than 65% grouped in the Caucasian-associated ancestry cluster. Study-level findings and limits: Excluded: some indistinguishable V segments such as TRBV6-2 and TRBV6-3. For most subjects, TCR beta sequences were reported to predict HLA-A and HLA-B alleles with accuracy.

Deletions cut 6 bases from V and 0 bases from J, with 11 bases between. Germline assignment: CDR1 MNHEY and CDR2 SVGAGI. This CDR3 comprises 14 residues. With 60 Vbeta and 13 Jbeta primers, the PCR was carried out. The assay was immunoSEQ multiplex PCR, and TCRdb's table has in-frame clones only and misses some. The sample includes about 140,000 clones, approximately 80% of them seen just once. The TCR was taken from a male donor in good health and CMV-seropositive. Sequenced material: PBMCs. The chain carries TRBV6-5 and TRBJ1-1; tentatively, D is TRBD1 (5 bases). The CDR3 is CASSYDRLNTEAFF. The CDR3 DNA reads as TGTGCCAGCAGCTACGACAGACTGAACACTGAAGCTTTCTTT.